The sequence of this T cell receptor beta chain was determined in a study of T cell responses to AZD1222 COVID-19 vaccine. The CDR3 extends over 16 amino acids. The germline CDR1 and CDR2 sequences are MNHEY and SVGAGI. Trimming stripped 0 bases from V and 3 bases from J, with 15 bases between. Turning to this clone: Its antigen is currently unknown.

Sequenced by immunoSEQ multiplex PCR; TCRdb stores in-frame clones only, minus some. Of about 99,000 clones in the sample, roughly nine tenths were seen once. General observations from the study: Nearly half of spike-specific TCRs reportedly target variant regions that are unmutated in the B.1.351 and B.1.1.7 variants. Clonal diversity was possibly underestimated; the donors were predominantly white British and more often female. Baseline antibody screening turned up just a handful of seropositive AZD1222 recipients.

Combined were second doses at about 4 or about 12 weeks. V is TRBV6-5 and J is TRBJ2-7; D ambiguous. Sample: peripheral blood, taken 28 days after the second AZD1222 dose. This receptor was taken from an adult who received the AZD1222 COVID-19 vaccine. The CDR3 coding sequence is TGTGCCAGCAGTTACTCGATGGGCAGGCTAGGCTACGAGCAGTACTTC. Translation gives CASSYSMGRLGYEQYF.